This note documents a single TCR beta chain sequence. The CDR3 is 10 amino acids. CDR1 is SQVTM and CDR2 is ANQGSEA in the germline V gene. V gave up 6 bases and J gave up 6 bases, with 8 bases separating them. This record belongs to a study of blood T cell repertoires in COVID-19. About the study: The samples span acute and convalescent COVID-19 from the United States, Italy and Spain. PBMCs, B-cell-depleted T cells, or T cells were the source of the cDNA or gDNA that made up the material.

The authors' processing: Estimation of nucleated cell counts relied on the amplification of reference gene primers. TCRdb's table, derived via immunoSEQ multiplex PCR, lists solely in-frame clones and lacks some. V and J calls and clone size follow that table, whereas D and trimming were derived from the DNA. Counted here are some 700,000 clones, just under 90% occurring once; the ten biggest clones make up roughly 0.26%. The V call is TRBV29-1, the J call TRBJ1-1; no definite D call. Sequencing used peripheral blood. This receptor was obtained from a woman aged 18 to 35 with acute or convalescent COVID-19. The CDR3 nucleotides read TGCAGCGTCGGGGTTGCTGAAGCTTTCTTT. Its protein product is CSVGVAEAFF.